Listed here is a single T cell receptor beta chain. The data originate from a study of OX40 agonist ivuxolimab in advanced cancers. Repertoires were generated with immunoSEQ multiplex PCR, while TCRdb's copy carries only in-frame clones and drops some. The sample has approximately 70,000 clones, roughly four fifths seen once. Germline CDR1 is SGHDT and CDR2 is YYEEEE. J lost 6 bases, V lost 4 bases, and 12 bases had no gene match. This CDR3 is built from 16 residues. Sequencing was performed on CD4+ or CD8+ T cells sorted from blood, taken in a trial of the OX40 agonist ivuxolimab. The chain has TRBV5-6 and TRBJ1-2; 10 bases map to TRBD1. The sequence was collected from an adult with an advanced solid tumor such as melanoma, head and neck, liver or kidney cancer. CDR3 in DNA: TGTGCCAGCAGCCTGCTTTGGTGGGGGACAGGGGATGGCTACACCTTC. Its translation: CASSLLWWGTGDGYTF.